This is a list of T cell receptor beta chains from one sample in a study of T cells expressing NK-cell markers. TCRdb reworked the 5' RACE reads into one entry per CDR3 protein, no DNA. The sample table includes fewer than 400,000 distinct CDR3 sequences. Sequencing was carried out using blood T cells: a sorted CD56 or NKG2C T cell subset, CD4+ or CD8+ T cells, or bulk PBMC T cells (not recorded which). These receptors all stem from a man aged 18-70 years in good health. The CDR3 runs from the conserved cysteine through the conserved F or W.

V gene	J gene	CDR3 protein
TRBV4-1	TRBJ2-2	CASSHHGGLNTGELFF
TRBV4-2	TRBJ2-5	CASSQGGASGEQETQYF
TRBV4-1	TRBJ2-4	CASSQAASGSAILAKNIQYF
TRBV5-1	TRBJ1-5	CASSFMNQPQHF
TRBV27	TRBJ2-7	CASSLSGHAEGSYEQYF
TRBV5-6	TRBJ2-1	CASSSLRAGLEEQFF
TRBV12-3/TRBV12-4	TRBJ2-3	CASSTQRGGGFDTQYF
TRBV7-9	TRBJ2-1	CASSSTRDRTYNEQFF
TRBV3-1	TRBJ2-2	CASRGAGNTGELFF
TRBV7-2	TRBJ2-3	CASSPQGLAGGGDTQYF
TRBV7-9	TRBJ1-4	CASSRHLEGEKLFF
TRBV27	TRBJ2-3	CASRGGLGTDTQYF
TRBV30	TRBJ1-5	CAWSIGGLSNQPQHF
TRBV5-6	TRBJ2-4	CASSRRGSGGTKNIQYF
TRBV21-1	TRBJ2-4	CASSKGIGQPSAKNIQYF
TRBV3-1	TRBJ1-6	CASRRQASDSPLHF
TRBV19	TRBJ2-7	CASARSGLSSYEQYF